One and the same sample provided the 29 T cell receptor beta chains below, sequenced in a study of CD8+CD57+ T cells in acquired aplastic anemia. According to the study, genomic DNA was the template for TCR beta VDJ and CDR3 profiling. One entry per CDR3 protein, called by TCRdb with MiXCR from the reads. The table records tens of thousands of distinct CDR3 sequences, less than 85% of them present only once. An expansion of CD8+CD57+ cells by flow cytometry had been shown in patients chosen for sequencing. Sequenced material: sorted CD4+, CD8+, or CD8+CD57+ T cells (not recorded which) from PBMCs. The receptors shown here come from a human donor with aplastic anemia.

The gene calls are TRBV20-1 and TRBJ2-5, with no clear D. This CDR3 has 12 residues. The germline V gene encodes CDR1 DFQATT and CDR2 SNEGSKA (reference sequence). The V end was cut by 3 bases, the J end by 4 bases, with 9 bases between. CDR3 residues: CSASLNGETQYF. The CDR3 nucleotides are TGCAGTGCTAGCCTGAATGGAGAGACCCAGTACTTC.

Here the CDR3 reads CSVVGDNTEAFF. The CDR3 bases are TGCAGCGTTGTGGGGGACAACACTGAAGCTTTCTTT. This chain connects TRBV29-1 to TRBJ1-1; maybe TRBD1 (5 bases). Germline-derived CDR1 and CDR2 are SQVTM and ANQGSEA. This CDR3 region has 12 residues. V lost 4 bases and J 2 bases, leaving 8 bases between the germline ends.

The chain employs TRBV4-3 and TRBJ1-2; no reliable D call. V lost 0 bases and J lost 7, with 15 bases in between. Germline V gene data show CDR1 as LGHNA and CDR2 as YSLEER. The CDR3 loop spans 15 amino acids. CDR3 bases: TGCGCCAGCAGCCAAGATCGGCATCATATATCTGGCTACACCTTC. Translated: CASSQDRHHISGYTF.

In DNA, the CDR3 is TGTGCCAGCTCTGGGACAACGAATAGCAATCAGCCCCAGCATTTT. The encoded protein is CASSGTTNSNQPQHF. This chain uses TRBV2 with TRBJ1-5, with D perhaps matching TRBD1 (6 bases). The CDR3 spans 15 residues. Germline V gene lookup returns CDR1 SNHLY and CDR2 FYNNEI. The ends were cut back, 8 bases at V and 0 bases at J, with 14 bases in the middle.

V gene TRBV24-1 combines with J gene TRBJ2-7; D perhaps matches TRBD1 (6 bases). CDR3 length equals 15 residues. Per germline, CDR1 KGHDR and CDR2 SFDVKD. The V end lost 1 base, the J end lost 3 bases, and 12 bases lay between the germline ends. The CDR3 loop is CATSDFQGQSYEQYF. Written as DNA, the CDR3 is TGTGCCACCAGTGATTTCCAGGGGCAGAGCTACGAGCAGTACTTC.

In this sample, this clonotype turned up many times. The chain employs TRBV10-1 and TRBJ2-2, with a tentative D call TRBD2 (6 bases). CDR1 WNHNN and CDR2 SYGVQD come from the germline V gene (reference sequence). The germline V and J ends were trimmed by 3 bases and 7 bases, with 15 bases remaining between them. This CDR3 has 15 amino acids. CDR3 in amino acids: CASSEGSSAVGELFF. CDR3 in DNA: TGCGCCAGCAGTGAAGGGTCTAGCGCGGTCGGGGAGCTGTTTTTT.

This clonotype was counted between two and nine times. CDR3 in amino acids: CATSRGPGVSEQYF. The CDR3, as DNA: TGTGCCACCAGCAGAGGACCTGGGGTCTCCGAGCAGTACTTC. J is TRBJ2-7 and V is TRBV15; D is undetermined. The V and J ends lost 1 base and 6 bases respectively, with 13 bases between them. Germline V gives CDR1 LNHNV, CDR2 YYDKDF (reference sequence). The CDR3 runs 14 residues.

The chain recombines TRBV10-2 with TRBJ2-5; D gene ambiguous. CDR1 is WSHSY, CDR2 SAAADI, per germline. Trimming removed 0 bases from V and 7 bases from J, with 12 bases in between. The CDR3 runs 14 residues. The DNA for the CDR3 is TGCGCCAGCAGTGAGTCGGGCCCCGTGAGGACCCAGTACTTC. This sequence encodes CASSESGPVRTQYF.

This clonotype was seen more than once but under ten times. The J gene is TRBJ1-6, the V gene TRBV11-1; no clear D. The CDR3 runs to 13 residues. Germline V lookup: CDR1 SGHAT, CDR2 FQDESV (reference sequence). The V and J ends lost 4 bases and 6 bases respectively, with 7 bases between them. CDR3 bases: TGTGCCAGCAGCTCCACCATTAATTCACCCCTCCACTTT. This sequence encodes CASSSTINSPLHF.

The chain joins TRBV10-3 to TRBJ1-5; TRBD1 matches at 10 bases. Trimming at V came to 10 bases and at J to 8 bases, leaving 11 bases not matched to a gene. CDR3 length: 14 amino acids. Germline V CDR1 and CDR2: ENHRY, SYGVKD. Written as DNA, the CDR3 is TGTGCCACGTCCCGGGACAGGGGTCTGGAGCCCCAGCATTTT. Its translation is CATSRDRGLEPQHF.

The genes are TRBV19 and TRBJ2-5; D may be TRBD1 or TRBD2 (6 bases each). This CDR3 spans 15 amino acids. Trimming shortened V by 1 base and J by 3 bases, and 12 bases separated the two germline ends. CDR1 and CDR2 (germline): LNHDA, SQIVND (reference sequence). CDR3 in amino acids: CASSIGPGEEETQYF. In nucleotides, the CDR3 is TGTGCCAGTAGTATAGGTCCAGGGGAGGAAGAGACCCAGTACTTC.

This clonotype was found many times. The chain links TRBV11-3 to TRBJ2-7; 12 bases are a match to TRBD2. V dropped 1 base and J dropped 4; count of bases not matched to a gene: 2. Per the germline V gene, CDR1 is SGHNT and CDR2 is YENEEA. The CDR3 runs 15 residues. The CDR3 is CASSLGLAGVYEQYF. CDR3 DNA: TGTGCCAGCAGCTTAGGACTAGCGGGAGTGTACGAGCAGTACTTC.

The J gene is TRBJ1-1, the V gene TRBV2; 7 bases match TRBD1. Germline CDR1 reads SNHLY; CDR2 reads FYNNEI. The J segment lost 5 bases and the V segment lost 10 bases, leaving 10 bases of the junction unmatched. CDR3 length: 13 amino acids. CDR3 loop: CAIPGAGGTEAFF. The CDR3 nucleotides read TGTGCCATCCCCGGGGCAGGGGGAACTGAAGCTTTCTTT.

The chain is built from TRBV7-9 and TRBJ2-1, with D uncertain. The V end lost 4 bases, the J end lost 5 bases, and 9 bases lay between the germline ends. The CDR3 length is 13 residues. Germline CDR1 reads SEHNR; CDR2 reads FQNEAQ (reference sequence). CDR3 residues: CASSSQIDNEQFF. The CDR3 DNA reads TGTGCCAGCAGCTCACAGATTGACAATGAGCAGTTCTTC.

V is TRBV24-1 and J is TRBJ2-7, with unresolved D. Germline V gene lookup returns CDR1 KGHDR and CDR2 SFDVKD. The CDR3 consists of 11 residues. Trimming stripped 8 bases from V and 4 bases from J, with 8 bases between. This CDR3 reads CATIRSYEQYF. CDR3 nucleotides: TGTGCCACCATAAGGAGTTACGAGCAGTACTTC.

V gene TRBV24-1 combines with J gene TRBJ2-5; TRBD2 matches 8 bases. Losses at the gene ends were 2 bases for V and 4 bases for J; bases not matched to a gene: 8. CDR1 is KGHDR and CDR2 is SFDVKD in the germline V gene. This CDR3 contains 16 residues. The CDR3 is CATSDSTGTRAETQYF. In nucleotides, the CDR3 is TGTGCCACCAGTGATTCAACCGGGACTAGAGCAGAGACCCAGTACTTC.

In regard to this clonotype: One end of the junction fails to match germline, which may point to a read error. The V call is TRBV5-6, the J call TRBJ2-5; the D gene is possibly TRBD2 (6 bases). This CDR3 has 14 amino acids. CDR1 is SGHDT and CDR2 is YYEEEE in the germline V gene. CDR3 amino acids: CASRLEGNQETQYF. CDR3 nucleotides: TGTGCCAGCAGGTTGGAGGGTAATCAAGAGACCCAGTACTTC.

Only one count was recorded for this clonotype. The chain employs TRBV20-1 and TRBJ1-2; D unclear. Germline CDR1 DFQATT, CDR2 SNEGSKA (reference sequence). Trimming removed 0 bases from V and 8 bases from J, with 22 bases in between. This CDR3 is 16 amino acids long. This CDR3 reads CSARDWTNPLIGGYTF. CDR3 coding DNA: TGCAGTGCTAGAGATTGGACTAACCCCTTGATTGGCGGCTACACCTTC.

In this sample, this clonotype turned up many times. This chain joins TRBV10-3 and TRBJ2-7, with D perhaps TRBD1 (7 bases). CDR3 size: 12 residues. The germline gives CDR1 ENHRY, CDR2 SYGVKD. V was clipped by 8 bases and J by 4 bases, with 12 bases between them. CDR3 nucleotide sequence: TGTGCCATCCAGGCAGGGGGGTACGAGCAGTACTTC. This translates into CAIQAGGYEQYF.

The chain is built from TRBV20-1 and TRBJ2-1; D is unresolved. Trimming pared 5 bases from V and 4 bases from J, leaving 18 bases between. The CDR3 sequence is 15 residues long. Germline V lookup: CDR1 DFQATT, CDR2 SNEGSKA (reference sequence). The chain's CDR3 is CSAPKVGGTYNEQFF. Written as DNA, the CDR3 is TGCAGTGCTCCCAAGGTTGGCGGTACGTACAATGAGCAGTTCTTC.

CDR3 sequence reads: CATSDSRDDTEAFF. The CDR3 region has the DNA TGTGCCACCAGTGATTCTCGGGACGACACTGAAGCTTTCTTT. This chain connects TRBV24-1 to TRBJ1-1; the D gene is possibly TRBD1 (5 bases). The CDR3 extends over 14 amino acids. CDR1 and CDR2 from the germline V gene are KGHDR and SFDVKD. V gave up 2 bases and J gave up 3 bases, with 9 bases separating them.

In this sample, this clonotype turned up a few times. This chain links TRBV20-1 with TRBJ1-5; 9 bases map to TRBD1. Trimming took 0 bases from V and 3 from J; bases not matched to a gene: 3. The germline V gene has CDR1 DFQATT and CDR2 SNEGSKA (reference sequence). CDR3 size: 15 residues. CDR3 sequence (DNA): TGCAGTGCTAGAGATGGGACAGGGCCCAATCAGCCCCAGCATTTT. Translating gives CSARDGTGPNQPQHF.

This clonotype was observed a few times. Compared with germline, one end of the junction differs, possibly owing to a read error. V is TRBV15 and J is TRBJ2-2; perhaps D is TRBD1 or TRBD2 (6 bases each). The CDR3 loop spans 15 amino acids. Germline CDR1 and CDR2: LNHNV and YYDKDF (reference sequence). As DNA, the CDR3 is TGTGCCAGCAGCTTGAGGGGGGATATCACCGGGGAGCTGTTTTTT. It yields the protein CASSLRGDITGELFF.

The DNA for the CDR3 is TGTGCCAGTAGTATAGCCGGGACATCCTACGAGCAGTACTTC. Protein sequence: CASSIAGTSYEQYF. The rearrangement joins TRBV19 to TRBJ2-7, with a possible D match to TRBD1 (6 bases). The V gene's germline CDR1 is LNHDA and CDR2 SQIVND (reference sequence). This CDR3 spans 14 amino acids. Trimming pared 1 base from V and 1 base from J, leaving 8 bases between. Based on the CDR3 plus reference TRBV19 and TRBJ2-7, the full variable domain is DGGITQSPKYLFRKEGQNVTLSCEQNLNHDAMYWYRQDPGQGLRLIYYSQIVNDFQKGDIAEGYSVSREKKESFPLTVTSAQKNPTAFYLCASSIAGTSYEQYFGPGTRLTVT.

V and J are TRBV25-1 and TRBJ2-3, with 9 bases that match TRBD2. The CDR3 is 15 residues long. V lost 6 bases, J lost 2 bases, and 6 bases stayed unmatched. Per germline, CDR1 MGHDK and CDR2 SYGVNS. CDR3 nucleotide sequence: TGTGCCAGCAGCTCTAGGGGACTAGCCACAGATACGCAGTATTTT. The encoded protein is CASSSRGLATDTQYF.

V gene TRBV10-3 combines with J gene TRBJ2-7, with TRBD2 as a possible D gene (5 bases). The CDR3 spans 15 residues. V dropped 0 bases and J dropped 6 bases, with 15 bases sitting between them. Looked up from germline, CDR1 is ENHRY and CDR2 is SYGVKD. CDR3 nucleotide sequence: TGTGCCATCAGTGAGTCGACGTTGCGGGTCGGCGAGCAGTACTTC. Protein product: CAISESTLRVGEQYF.

In this sample, this clonotype turned up once. V and J are TRBV9 and TRBJ2-7, with D possibly being TRBD1 (5 bases). CDR3 length equals 14 residues. V was clipped by 1 base and J by 3 bases, with 11 bases between them. CDR1 and CDR2 (germline): SGDLS, YYNGEE. The CDR3 sequence: CASSVQGKDYEQYF. As DNA, the CDR3 is TGTGCCAGCAGCGTACAGGGAAAGGACTACGAGCAGTACTTC.

This clonotype was counted once. This sequence joins TRBV11-1 and TRBJ2-5; D is perhaps TRBD1 (6 bases). The germline V and J ends were trimmed by 4 bases and 1 base, with 13 bases remaining between them. The CDR3 loop spans 15 amino acids. Germline V gene sequence: CDR1 SGHAT, CDR2 FQDESV (reference sequence). As DNA, the CDR3 is TGTGCCAGCAGCTCCAGACAGGCGCCCCAAGAGACCCAGTACTTC. Protein sequence: CASSSRQAPQETQYF.

The rearrangement uses TRBV7-9 and TRBJ1-3; D unresolved. This CDR3 region has 14 residues. V was shortened by 4 bases and J by 0 bases, with 7 bases between the two germline ends. CDR1 and CDR2 (germline): SEHNR, FQNEAQ (reference sequence). The CDR3 sequence is CASSSLSSGNTIYF. CDR3 sequence (DNA): TGTGCCAGCAGCTCACTCTCCTCTGGAAACACCATATATTTT. The full variable domain, in which reference TRBV7-9 and TRBJ1-3 provide the parts outside the CDR3, is DTGVSQNPRHKITKRGQNVTFRCDPISEHNRLYWYRQTLGQGPEFLTYFQNEAQLEKSRLLSDRFSAERPKGSFSTLEIQRTEQGDSAMYLCASSSLSSGNTIYFGEGSWLTVV.